Listed below are T cell receptor beta chains from one sample, sequenced in a study of blood T cell repertoires in COVID-19. TCRdb keeps only in-frame clones here, not all; method: immunoSEQ multiplex PCR. The table lists about 350,000 clones, 65% to 90% of them singletons, with 7.1% in the top ten. Material for sequencing was peripheral blood. These receptors originate from a woman aged 60-75 years with COVID-19, enrolled during active disease. Both conserved end residues are part of each CDR3. A D gene is named only where the DNA matches it firmly. Only some rows state a clone size, as once, few, many or a class for expanded clones.

d_gene,v_gene,abundance,j_gene,CDR3aa,CDR3nt
TRBD1,TRBV9,-,TRBJ2-1,CASSPPGQGYNEQFF,TGTGCCAGCAGCCCTCCGGGACAGGGCTACAATGAGCAGTTCTTC
TRBD2,TRBV7-9,-,TRBJ2-3,CASSLVGTSGDGDTQYF,TGTGCCAGCAGCTTAGTAGGGACTAGCGGGGACGGAGATACGCAGTATTTT
TRBD1,TRBV11-2,-,TRBJ1-2,CASSPGQGHGYTF,TGTGCCAGCAGCCCCGGACAGGGTCACGGCTACACCTTC
TRBD1,TRBV6-5,-,TRBJ1-1,CASSYGGQGNTEAFF,TGTGCCAGCAGTTACGGAGGACAGGGGAACACTGAAGCTTTCTTT
-,TRBV18,-,TRBJ1-4,CASSPGTDEKLFF,TGTGCCAGCTCACCAGGAACAGATGAAAAACTGTTTTTT
-,TRBV9,-,TRBJ2-2,CASSVYQGGGKTGELFF,TGTGCCAGCAGCGTATATCAGGGAGGCGGAAAGACCGGGGAGCTGTTTTTT
TRBD2,TRBV7-2,-,TRBJ2-7,CASSWGLAGGPYEQYF,TGTGCCAGCAGCTGGGGACTAGCGGGGGGGCCCTACGAGCAGTACTTC
-,TRBV6-2/TRBV6-3,-,TRBJ2-3,CASSPLEAASTDTQYF,TGTGCCAGCAGCCCTCTAGAAGCGGCGAGCACAGATACGCAGTATTTT
-,TRBV2,many,TRBJ2-5,CASSEQEETQYF,TGTGCCAGCAGTGAACAGGAAGAGACCCAGTACTTC
-,TRBV6-1,-,TRBJ2-5,CASSEAGAGETQYF,TGTGCCAGCAGTGAAGCGGGGGCCGGGGAGACCCAGTACTTC
TRBD2,TRBV11-2,-,TRBJ2-1,CASSPQGTLAGAFNEQFF,TGTGCCAGCAGCCCCCAAGGGACCCTAGCGGGGGCCTTCAATGAGCAGTTCTTC
-,TRBV6-6,once,TRBJ1-4,CASSTKGRTNEKLFF,TGTGCCAGCAGTACTAAAGGAAGGACTAATGAAAAACTGTTTTTT
-,TRBV5-1,-,TRBJ2-7,CASSAQGQRYEQYF,TGCGCCAGCAGCGCACAGGGCCAGAGATACGAGCAGTACTTC
-,TRBV7-8,-,TRBJ2-7,CASSMRPGAKDYEQYF,TGTGCCAGCAGCATGCGCCCTGGGGCGAAAGACTACGAGCAGTACTTC
-,TRBV4-2,-,TRBJ1-6,CASSQVSWRGNSPLHF,TGTGCCAGCAGCCAAGTCTCCTGGCGGGGTAATTCACCCCTCCACTTT
-,TRBV13,-,TRBJ1-4,CASSPRKGSGWGNEKLFF,TGTGCCAGCAGCCCGCGAAAAGGGTCGGGGTGGGGAAATGAAAAACTGTTTTTT
-,TRBV6-2/TRBV6-3,-,TRBJ1-1,CASSGHLEAFF,TGTGCCAGCAGTGGACATCTTGAAGCTTTCTTT
TRBD2,TRBV28,-,TRBJ2-2,CANSSTSDLLTGELFF,TGTGCCAACAGTTCGACTAGCGACCTATTAACCGGGGAGCTGTTTTTT
-,TRBV6-5,-,TRBJ2-2,CASSYSEGTGELFF,TGTGCCAGCAGTTACTCGGAGGGCACCGGGGAGCTGTTTTTT
TRBD1,TRBV7-3,-,TRBJ1-1,CASSSTGGNTEAFF,TGTGCCAGCAGCTCGACAGGGGGGAACACTGAAGCTTTCTTT
-,TRBV11-2,-,TRBJ1-6,CASSSGEGYRPLHF,TGTGCCAGCAGCTCAGGGGAGGGGTACAGACCCCTCCACTTT
-,TRBV19,-,TRBJ2-7,CASSISSSNEQYF,TGTGCCAGTAGTATTTCATCTAGTAACGAGCAGTACTTC
-,TRBV9,-,TRBJ1-3,CASSVEAGAFSGNTIYF,TGTGCCAGCAGCGTAGAGGCAGGGGCCTTCTCTGGAAACACCATATATTTT
-,TRBV2,few,TRBJ2-6,CASRIGGSSSGANVLTF,TGTGCCAGCAGGATCGGAGGCAGCTCCTCTGGGGCCAACGTCCTGACTTTC
-,TRBV30,-,TRBJ1-2,CASRAQDYGYTF,TGTGCCTCACGGGCACAGGACTATGGCTACACCTTC
TRBD1,TRBV28,-,TRBJ2-1,CASRDDRGNEQFF,TGTGCCAGCAGAGACGACAGGGGCAATGAGCAGTTCTTC
-,TRBV29-1,-,TRBJ2-6,CSVETLAGANVLTF,TGCAGCGTCGAGACACTAGCTGGGGCCAACGTCCTGACTTTC
TRBD2,TRBV7-6,-,TRBJ2-3,CASSFSPTSGGTHTQYF,TGTGCCAGCAGCTTCAGTCCGACGAGCGGGGGCACACATACGCAGTATTTT
-,TRBV27,-,TRBJ1-1,CASSSSAQGITEAFF,TGTGCCAGCAGTTCCTCCGCCCAGGGGATCACTGAAGCTTTCTTT
-,TRBV7-2,-,TRBJ2-5,CASSLQGTETQYF,TGTGCCAGCAGCTTGCAGGGGACGGAGACCCAGTACTTC
TRBD1,TRBV29-1,few,TRBJ2-1,CSVADRVPYNEQFF,TGCAGCGTTGCCGACAGGGTACCCTACAATGAGCAGTTCTTC
-,TRBV4-1,many,TRBJ2-2,CASSPSPWVATGELFF,TGCGCCAGCAGCCCAAGTCCTTGGGTAGCCACCGGGGAGCTGTTTTTT
TRBD1,TRBV7-2,-,TRBJ2-3,CASSSGQVKREQYF,TGTGCCAGCAGCTCGGGACAGGTGAAGCGAGAGCAGTATTTT
-,TRBV7-9,few,TRBJ2-7,CASSRQVTVAWEQYF,TGTGCCAGCAGCCGACAGGTGACTGTTGCTTGGGAGCAGTACTTC
-,TRBV5-4,-,TRBJ1-1,CASSLRRENTEAFF,TGTGCCAGCAGCTTGCGCAGGGAGAACACTGAAGCTTTCTTT
TRBD1,TRBV6-2/TRBV6-3,-,TRBJ2-5,CASSYPQQGTETQYF,TGTGCCAGCAGTTACCCCCAACAGGGGACAGAGACCCAGTACTTC
-,TRBV6-5,-,TRBJ1-5,CASRPQRNQPQHF,TGTGCCAGCAGACCCCAGCGGAATCAGCCCCAGCATTTT
TRBD2,TRBV4-2,few,TRBJ2-2,CASSQAGGQNTGELFF,TGTGCCAGCAGCCAAGCGGGGGGGCAGAACACCGGGGAGCTGTTTTTT
-,TRBV5-4,-,TRBJ2-1,CASSGSGEQFF,TGTGCCAGCAGCGGGAGCGGTGAGCAGTTCTTC
-,TRBV7-2,-,TRBJ1-1,CASRAFWNTEAFF,TGTGCCAGCAGAGCCTTTTGGAACACTGAAGCTTTCTTT
TRBD1,TRBV19,-,TRBJ1-5,CATSTGERQPQHF,TGTGCCACCTCGACAGGGGAGCGTCAGCCCCAGCATTTT